What follows are 14 T cell receptor beta chains derived from one specimen sequenced in a study of blood T cell dynamics during melanoma immunotherapy. TCRdb's copy holds only in-frame clones and misses some; the assay was immunoSEQ multiplex PCR. The table records around 16,000 clones, about 94% of them present only once. Time point meaning: week 3, after first cycle of checkpoint inhibitor. The sequencing here drew on effector memory CD8+ T cells from blood, taken from a patient treated with checkpoint blockade. Every receptor here comes from a human donor with melanoma.

V is TRBV7-9 and J is TRBJ2-3; D is unresolved. This CDR3 is built from 12 residues. V was shortened by 5 bases and J by 6 bases, with 9 bases between the two germline ends. Germline CDR1 SEHNR, CDR2 FQNEAQ (reference sequence). In nucleotides, the CDR3 is TGTGCCAGCAGCATCCGCGAGGATACGCAGTATTTT. This sequence encodes CASSIREDTQYF.

The chain recombines TRBV27 with TRBJ2-3, with 13 bases matching TRBD2. Looked up from germline, CDR1 is MNHEY and CDR2 is SMNVEV (reference sequence). Losses at the gene ends were 4 bases for V and 5 bases for J; bases not matched to a gene: 6. The CDR3 loop spans 16 amino acids. The CDR3 sequence is CASSSRGLAGIDTQYF. The CDR3 bases are TGTGCCAGCAGTTCGCGGGGACTAGCGGGAATAGATACGCAGTATTTT.

This clone was detected once. Here the CDR3 DNA reads TGTGCCAGCAGCGTAGGAATAGGGGCCGCGGAGACCCAGTACTTC. Translated, it gives CASSVGIGAAETQYF. The chain employs TRBV9 and TRBJ2-5; maybe TRBD1 (5 bases). V lost 0 bases, J lost 5 bases, and 14 bases lay in between. The CDR3 runs 15 residues. The germline V gene has CDR1 SGDLS and CDR2 YYNGEE. Together with reference TRBV9 and TRBJ2-5, the CDR3 gives the full variable domain: DSGVTQTPKHLITATGQRVTLRCSPRSGDLSVYWYQQSLDQGLQFLIQYYNGEERAKGNILERFSAQQFPDLHSELNLSSLELGDSALYFCASSVGIGAAETQYFGPGTRLLVL.

The chain couples TRBV15 to TRBJ2-2; D might be TRBD1 or TRBD2, each matching 5 bases. The V end was cut by 5 bases, the J end by 6 bases, with 10 bases between. Looked up from germline, CDR1 is LNHNV and CDR2 is YYDKDF (reference sequence). The CDR3 has 13 amino acids. CDR3 DNA sequence: TGTGCCACCAGCCTCGTGGGGGCCGGGGAGCTGTTTTTT. This encodes CATSLVGAGELFF.

The chain is built from TRBV27 and TRBJ2-7, with 15 bases identical to TRBD2. The CDR3 length is 15 residues. Germline assignment: CDR1 MNHEY and CDR2 SMNVEV (reference sequence). V lost 5 bases, J lost 4 bases, and 3 bases stayed unmatched. The CDR3 DNA follows: TGTGCCAGCAGTACGGGACTAGCGGGAGGATACGAGCAGTACTTC. Translated, it gives CASSTGLAGGYEQYF.

The chain is built from TRBV10-3 and TRBJ2-3, with TRBD2 matching 11 bases. Trimming removed 0 bases from V and 3 bases from J; junction bases left unmatched: 2. The germline V gene has CDR1 ENHRY and CDR2 SYGVKD. The CDR3 length is 16 residues. The CDR3 nucleotides are TGTGCCATCAGTGAGTCTTCTAGCGGGAGGACAGATACGCAGTATTTT. Translated, it gives CAISESSSGRTDTQYF.

The chain employs TRBV5-4 and TRBJ2-3; 8 nucleotides align to TRBD2. V lost 4 bases to trimming and J lost 6 bases; unmatched junction nucleotides: 13. The CDR3 is 16 amino acids. CDR1 SGHNT and CDR2 YYREEE come from the germline V gene (reference sequence). CDR3 sequence reads: CASSPGSSGRLDTQYF. CDR3 DNA: TGTGCCAGCAGCCCTGGGAGCAGCGGGAGACTGGATACGCAGTATTTT.

The chain links TRBV7-9 to TRBJ2-2, with 7 bases matching TRBD1. Germline V gives CDR1 SEHNR, CDR2 FQNEAQ (reference sequence). The CDR3 extends over 14 amino acids. V gave up 6 bases and J gave up 8 bases; unmatched junction bases: 9. This chain's CDR3 is CASRITGVEGELFF. The CDR3 DNA follows: TGTGCCAGCAGAATAACAGGGGTTGAGGGGGAGCTGTTTTTT.

The chain has TRBV28 and TRBJ1-2; 7 bases map to TRBD1. V shed 3 bases and J 2 bases; nucleotides not matched to a gene: 9. CDR3 length: 16 amino acids. CDR1 and CDR2 from the germline V gene are MDHEN and SYDVKM. This chain's CDR3 is CASSFVGGQLNYGYTF. CDR3 in DNA: TGTGCCAGCAGTTTTGTGGGGGGACAGTTGAACTATGGCTACACCTTC.

This chain uses TRBV6-1 with TRBJ1-2; 10 nucleotides line up with TRBD1. The V and J ends lost 5 bases and 5 bases, in that order; junction bases with no gene match: 8. The germline V gene encodes CDR1 MNHNS and CDR2 SASEGT. This CDR3 comprises 15 residues. CDR3 DNA sequence: TGTGCCAGCAGTCCCGAGGGACAGGGGCTGTATGGCTACACCTTC. It is translated as CASSPEGQGLYGYTF.

This clone has only one observation. CDR3 in DNA: TGTGCCAGCAGTTTCCTAGCGGCCTACAATGAGCAGTTCTTC. Amino acid sequence: CASSFLAAYNEQFF. The rearrangement links TRBV27 to TRBJ2-1, with TRBD2 identical over 7 bases. Per the germline V gene, CDR1 is MNHEY and CDR2 is SMNVEV (reference sequence). V was pared by 3 bases and J by 2 bases, with 1 base of the junction left unmatched. This CDR3 comprises 14 residues.

The rearrangement uses TRBV5-4 and TRBJ2-3, with TRBD2 matching 8 bases. CDR1 and CDR2 (germline): SGHNT, YYREEE (reference sequence). Trimming cost V 2 bases and J 1 base; bases outside gene matches: 3. CDR3 length: 15 amino acids. This CDR3 is CASSLAGAGTDTQYF. The CDR3 DNA sequence: TGTGCCAGCAGCTTAGCGGGAGCTGGCACAGATACGCAGTATTTT.

The rearrangement uses TRBV5-4 and TRBJ2-7; D gene ambiguous. V was cut by 3 bases and J by 0 bases, with 7 bases left in between. CDR3 length equals 13 residues. CDR1 is SGHNT and CDR2 is YYREEE in the germline V gene (reference sequence). CDR3 residues: CASSWAPSYEQYF. CDR3 nucleotides: TGTGCCAGCAGCTGGGCGCCCTCCTACGAGCAGTACTTC.

The rearrangement links TRBV21-1 to TRBJ2-1; the table assigns TRBD1, which was not confirmed against the DNA. TRBV21-1 is listed as a pseudogene. The CDR3 consists of 19 residues. CDR3 residues: CASSTSPLGAGGSYNEQFF. CDR3 DNA sequence: TGTGCCAGCAGCACATCACCGCTTGGGGCAGGCGGCTCCTACAATGAGCAGTTCTTC.